This T cell receptor beta chain was sequenced during a study of breast tumors, draining lymph nodes, adjacent tissues. Study conclusions and caveats: Compared with lymph nodes, tumors were less diverse; compared with nontumor tissue, more. Compared with basal-like, luminal-like tumors shared significantly more repertoire with nontumor tissue.

This clonotype was recorded at least ten times. Its antigen is unidentified. CDR1 is GTSNPN, CDR2 SVGIG, per germline (reference sequence). V was trimmed by 2 bases and J by 0 bases, leaving 3 bases between them. The CDR3 runs to 12 residues. Breast cancer patients provided tissue from their axillary draining lymph nodes. One entry per CDR3 protein, called by TCRdb with MiXCR from the multiplex PCR reads. The sample includes 150,000 to 200,000 distinct CDR3 sequences, roughly a third of them seen just once. This TCR came from a female donor with breast cancer. Some clones in this sample may be carry-over from other donors' samples. The sequenced material came from axillary lymph node tissue. The gene calls are TRBV30 and TRBJ2-3; D unclear. The CDR3 DNA reads TGTGCCTGGAGTACTAGCACAGATACGCAGTATTTT. Protein product: CAWSTSTDTQYF.